The 21 T cell receptor beta chains listed next were all sequenced from one sample in a study of early T cells in non-severe SARS-CoV-2 infection (dated by TCRdb to the early 2020s). Libraries were built with 5' RACE. Sequenced on a NextSeq 500. TCRdb reworked the public reads: Q25 trimming with fastp, MiXCR clone assembly, productive beta chains retained. Entries are consolidated by CDR3 protein sequence, retaining the most common genes and DNA. This sample holds 30,000 to 45,000 distinct CDR3 sequences; 5.8% were observed only once. Around 24% of the sample comes from the top ten. The sequenced material came from whole blood. These receptors all stem from an adult who was a healthcare worker with PCR-confirmed SARS-CoV-2 infection or an uninfected control (not recorded which).

Points on this clonotype: A much larger clone differs from this one at a single base, so this may be a read error. V gene TRBV12-3 or TRBV12-4 combines with J gene TRBJ2-2, with 7 positions matching TRBD1. The CDR3 is made up of 14 amino acids. The CDR3 coding sequence is TGTGCCAGCACCCAATTCACAGGGGCCGGGGAGCCGTTTTTT. This codes for CASTQFTGAGEPFF.

This clonotype has more than one count but fewer than ten. The chain has TRBV24-1 and TRBJ1-1; tentatively, D is TRBD1 (6 bases). V shed 4 bases and J shed 3 bases, with 20 bases lying between them. The CDR3 sequence is 17 residues long. The germline V gene encodes CDR1 KGHDR and CDR2 SFDVKD. For the CDR3, the DNA is TGTGCCACCAGTGAGTCCCCGGGTAGGAGGGGGGACACTGAAGCTTTCTTT. This translates into CATSESPGRRGDTEAFF.

This clonotype was found many times. The rearrangement links TRBV25-1 to TRBJ2-2; possibly TRBD2 for D (5 bases). With 6 bases removed from V and 3 bases from J, the gap between germline ends came to 17 bases. This CDR3 is built from 16 residues. Germline V lookup: CDR1 MGHDK, CDR2 SYGVNS. Here the CDR3 reads CASRDAAGSDTGELFF. CDR3 bases: TGTGCCAGCAGAGACGCCGCGGGCTCGGACACCGGGGAGCTGTTTTTT. Based on the CDR3 plus reference TRBV25-1 and TRBJ2-2, the full variable domain is EADIYQTPRYLVIGTGKKITLECSQTMGHDKMYWYQQDPGMELHLIHYSYGVNSTEKGDLSSESTVSRIRTEHFPLTLESARPSHTSQYLCASRDAAGSDTGELFFGEGSRLTVL.

This clonotype occurred many times. The genes are TRBV7-2 and TRBJ2-3, with 9 bases fitting TRBD1. Germline CDR1 reads SGHTA; CDR2 reads FQGNSA. V shed 2 bases, J shed 5 bases, and the junction held 5 bases outside the gene matches. The CDR3 has 15 residues. CDR3 sequence: CASSLLGQGRDTQYF. The CDR3, as DNA: TGTGCCAGCAGCTTACTGGGACAGGGTAGAGATACGCAGTATTTT.

At least ten counts were recorded for this clonotype. V is TRBV5-6 and J is TRBJ1-1; possible D gene TRBD1, 6 bases. The CDR3 has 16 residues. The germline CDR1 and CDR2 sequences are SGHDT and YYEEEE. Trimming shortened V by 0 bases and J by 0 bases, and 12 bases separated the two germline ends. The DNA for the CDR3 is TGTGCCAGCAGCTTGGATCCGGGACAACTGAACACTGAAGCTTTCTTT. It yields the protein CASSLDPGQLNTEAFF.

This clonotype was found a few times. Since a much larger clone is just one base distant, this may be a read error. J is TRBJ2-4 and V is TRBV6-6; 7 bases map to TRBD1. The CDR3 totals 17 residues. Per germline, CDR1 MNHNY and CDR2 SVGAGI (reference sequence). CDR3 protein: CASSYSDRAEAKNNQYF. DNA for the CDR3: TGTGCCAGCAGTTACTCCGACAGGGCTGAGGCCAAAAACAATCAGTACTTC.

In its sample, this clonotype was seen many times. Germline is not matched at one junction end, which may reflect a read error. The V and J genes are TRBV20-1 and TRBJ1-1, with 9 bases matching TRBD1. CDR1 is DFQATT and CDR2 is SNEGSKA in the germline V gene (reference sequence). The CDR3 covers 16 residues. CDR3 coding DNA: TGCAGTGCTATAGGACAGGGGATGTTTGCGGGAACTGAAGTTTTCTTT. It is translated as CSAIGQGMFAGTEVFF.

This clonotype was counted a few times. V and J are TRBV6-2 or TRBV6-3 and TRBJ2-1; no clear D gene. Germline V lookup: CDR1 MNHEY, CDR2 SVGEGT. This CDR3 region has 14 residues. Deletions cut 6 bases from V and 3 bases from J, with 12 bases between. Here the CDR3 DNA reads TGTGCCAGCAGCGTGGGCCAAGACTACAATGAGCAGTTCTTC. Translated, it gives CASSVGQDYNEQFF.

This clonotype was seen only a few times. The chain uses TRBV6-6 and TRBJ2-6; D is unclear. This CDR3 is 15 amino acids long. The ends were cut back, 4 bases at V and 0 bases at J, with 7 bases in the middle. CDR1 and CDR2 from the germline V gene are MNHNY and SVGAGI (reference sequence). CDR3 loop: CASSLWGSGANVLTF. Written as DNA, the CDR3 is TGTGCCAGCAGTTTGTGGGGCTCTGGGGCCAACGTCCTGACTTTC.

The V call is TRBV29-1, the J call TRBJ1-5; D not resolved. Deletions cut 4 bases from V and 2 bases from J, with 6 bases between. The germline CDR1 and CDR2 sequences are SQVTM and ANQGSEA. This CDR3 region has 12 residues. The CDR3 here is CSVAEGNQPQHF. For the CDR3, the DNA is TGCAGCGTTGCGGAAGGCAATCAGCCCCAGCATTTT.

This clonotype was observed at least ten times. The chain has TRBV7-2 and TRBJ1-3; 7 nucleotides line up with TRBD1. The ends lost 1 base at V and 3 bases at J; junction bases unmatched: 3. The CDR3 loop spans 15 amino acids. Germline assignment: CDR1 SGHTA and CDR2 FQGNSA. The CDR3 coding sequence is TGTGCCAGCAGCTTAGAAGACAGGGTTGGAAACACCATATATTTT. It encodes CASSLEDRVGNTIYF.

This clonotype was detected ten times or more. This chain joins TRBV30 and TRBJ2-1, with 9 bases aligning to TRBD2. V shed 1 base and J 8 bases; nucleotides not matched to a gene: 12. Germline V gene lookup returns CDR1 GTSNPN and CDR2 SVGIG (reference sequence). The CDR3 spans 16 residues. This CDR3 is CAWSGRLGLAGDEQFF. CDR3 nucleotides: TGTGCCTGGAGTGGTCGTTTGGGACTAGCTGGGGATGAGCAGTTCTTC.

This clonotype was observed many times. This sequence joins TRBV14 and TRBJ2-1; 10 nucleotides match TRBD2. Germline assignment: CDR1 SGHDN and CDR2 FVKESK. CDR3 length: 16 amino acids. Trimming at V came to 4 bases and at J to 5 bases, leaving 8 bases not matched to a gene. CDR3 bases: TGTGCCAGCAGCCTCCGCCGGACTAGCGGAAACAATGAGCAGTTCTTC. Amino acid sequence: CASSLRRTSGNNEQFF.

This clonotype occurred many times. V usage is TRBV7-2 and J usage is TRBJ2-4, with D perhaps TRBD2 (6 bases). The CDR3 totals 14 residues. V gave up 3 bases and J gave up 7 bases, with 13 bases separating them. Germline assignment: CDR1 SGHTA and CDR2 FQGNSA. The CDR3 loop reads CASSFRGGSNIQYF. Here the CDR3 DNA reads TGTGCCAGCAGCTTTCGTGGGGGGTCCAACATTCAGTACTTC. Full variable domain (outside the CDR3, taken from reference TRBV7-2 and TRBJ2-4): GAGVSQSPSNKVTEKGKDVELRCDPISGHTALYWYRQSLGQGLEFLIYFQGNSAPDKSGLPSDRFSAERTGGSVSTLTIQRTQQEDSAVYLCASSFRGGSNIQYFGAGTRLSVL.

This clonotype appeared many times. V usage is TRBV5-1 and J usage is TRBJ2-2, with D tentatively TRBD2 (6 bases). This CDR3 has 15 amino acids. The germline CDR1 and CDR2 sequences are SGHRS and YFSETQ. V shed 4 bases and J shed 4 bases, with 14 bases lying between them. CDR3 coding DNA: TGCGCCAGCAGCCAGGTGGAGGGAAGCACCGGGGAGCTGTTTTTT. Amino acids: CASSQVEGSTGELFF. Full variable domain (outside the CDR3, taken from reference TRBV5-1 and TRBJ2-2): KAGVTQTPRYLIKTRGQQVTLSCSPISGHRSVSWYQQTPGQGLQFLFEYFSETQRNKGNFPGRFSGRQFSNSRSEMNVSTLELGDSALYLCASSQVEGSTGELFFGEGSRLTVL.

The chain joins TRBV12-3 or TRBV12-4 to TRBJ1-4; 7 bases are a match to TRBD1. Trimming took 2 bases from V and 3 from J; bases not matched to a gene: 3. This CDR3 comprises 15 residues. As DNA, the CDR3 is TGTGCCAGCAGTTTACTGACAGGGTCTAATGAAAAACTGTTTTTT. Amino acid sequence: CASSLLTGSNEKLFF.

A single count supports this clonotype. The rearrangement uses TRBV20-1 and TRBJ2-3; D is perhaps TRBD2 (6 bases). V dropped 5 bases and J dropped 0 bases, with 12 bases sitting between them. The CDR3 has 14 amino acids. The V gene's germline CDR1 is DFQATT and CDR2 SNEGSKA (reference sequence). CDR3 coding DNA: TGCAGTGCTTATAGCGGTGCTAGCACAGATACGCAGTATTTT. Its translation is CSAYSGASTDTQYF.

This clonotype was detected many times. The chain links TRBV30 to TRBJ1-2; D not certain. Trimming cost V 2 bases and J 7 bases, with 11 bases left between them. The CDR3 is 12 residues long. Germline CDR1 GTSNPN, CDR2 SVGIG (reference sequence). The CDR3 nucleotides read TGTGCCTGGAGTCCCTCCGGGTCTGGCTACACCTTC. Amino acids: CAWSPSGSGYTF. The entire variable domain, with the rest obtained from reference TRBV30 and TRBJ1-2, is as follows: SQTIHQWPATLVQPVGSPLSLECTVEGTSNPNLYWYRQAAGRGLQLLFYSVGIGQISSEVPQNLSASRPQDRQFILSSKKLLLSDSGFYLCAWSPSGSGYTFGSGTRLTVV.

This clonotype appeared many times. V and J are TRBV19 and TRBJ1-2, with D maybe TRBD1 (5 bases). The CDR3 is made up of 13 amino acids. CDR1 and CDR2 from the germline V gene are LNHDA and SQIVND (reference sequence). Trimming cost V 6 bases and J 8 bases, with 16 bases left between them. The CDR3 loop reads CASRFPGRDGYTF. In nucleotides, the CDR3 is TGTGCCAGTAGATTCCCCGGGAGGGACGGCTACACCTTC.

This clonotype has only a few counts. The V call is TRBV12-3 or TRBV12-4, the J call TRBJ1-1; 7 bases are a match to TRBD1. V trimming: 1 base; J trimming: 5 bases; junction bases outside the gene matches: 7. The CDR3 covers 15 residues. Here the CDR3 reads CASSLDGTVRTEAFF. CDR3 nucleotide sequence: TGTGCCAGCAGTTTAGACGGGACAGTCCGAACTGAAGCTTTCTTT.

As for this clonotype: One junction end disagrees with the germline gene, perhaps due to a read error. The CDR3 region has the DNA TGCAGTGCTGGAGACAGGGTGGGCACAGTTACGCAGTATTTT. It specifies CSAGDRVGTVTQYF. V and J are TRBV20-1 and TRBJ2-3, with 7 nucleotides matching TRBD1. This CDR3 contains 14 residues. CDR1 and CDR2 (germline): DFQATT, SNEGSKA (reference sequence).